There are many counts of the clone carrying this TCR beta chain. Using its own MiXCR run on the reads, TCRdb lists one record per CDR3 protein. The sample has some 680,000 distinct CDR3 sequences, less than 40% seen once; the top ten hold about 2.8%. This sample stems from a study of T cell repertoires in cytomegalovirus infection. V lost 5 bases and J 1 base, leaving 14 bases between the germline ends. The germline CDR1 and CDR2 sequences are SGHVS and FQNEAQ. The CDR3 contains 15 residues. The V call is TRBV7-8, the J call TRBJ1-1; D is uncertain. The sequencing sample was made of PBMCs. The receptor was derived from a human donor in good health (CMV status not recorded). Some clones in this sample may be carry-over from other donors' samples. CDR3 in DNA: TGTGCCAGCAGCCACGAGTTAAGACAGAACACTGAAGCTTTCTTT. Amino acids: CASSHELRQNTEAFF.